This is a list of T cell receptor beta chains from one sample in a study of early T cells in non-severe SARS-CoV-2 infection. MiXCR, applied by TCRdb to the 5' RACE reads, yields one record per CDR3 protein. The sample contains tens of thousands of distinct CDR3 sequences, 9.9% of which appear only once. The source material was whole blood. These receptors all come from an adult who was a healthcare worker with PCR-confirmed SARS-CoV-2 infection or an uninfected control (not recorded which). CDR3s include the opening cysteine and the closing phenylalanine or tryptophan. The D gene is left open where the match is weak. Expanded clones get a size class; other rows say once, few or many, or leave the size out.

size	V	J	D	DNA	CDR3
.	TRBV12-3/TRBV12-4	TRBJ1-6	.	TGTGCCAGCAGCGGGCCAAATTCACCCCTCCACTTT	CASSGPNSPLHF
many	TRBV12-3/TRBV12-4	TRBJ2-2	TRBD2	TGTGCCAGCAGGACCGGGACTAGTTCCACCGGGGAGCTGTTTTTT	CASRTGTSSTGELFF
many	TRBV27	TRBJ2-2	TRBD2	TGTGCCAGCACGGGACTAGGTCGGGCCGGGGAGCTGTTTTTT	CASTGLGRAGELFF
few	TRBV5-4	TRBJ1-5	.	TGTGCCAGCAGCTTGGAAGGGATTGATCAGCCCCAGCATTTT	CASSLEGIDQPQHF
many	TRBV11-2	TRBJ1-4	.	TGTGCCAGCAGCATGGACAGAAAAAATGAAAAACTGTTTTTT	CASSMDRKNEKLFF
many	TRBV28	TRBJ2-1	TRBD1	TGTGCCAGCAGGACAGGGGGTCCCTACAATGAGCAGTTCTTC	CASRTGGPYNEQFF
many	TRBV20-1	TRBJ2-1	.	TGCAGTGCTAGTAAAGGGCCGGGGGATTACAATGAGCAGTTCTTC	CSASKGPGDYNEQFF
many	TRBV7-9	TRBJ1-3	.	TGTGCCAGCAGCCGTCCGGGGCGGGACACCATATATTTT	CASSRPGRDTIYF
.	TRBV7-3	TRBJ1-1	.	TGTGCCAGCAGCTTAACGCGCGGCAGTCAAGCTTTCTTT	CASSLTRGSQAFF
.	TRBV20-1	TRBJ1-1	.	TGCAGTGCTACGCTAAGGAGGAACACTGAAGCTTTCTTT	CSATLRRNTEAFF
many	TRBV20-1	TRBJ2-1	.	TGCAGTGCTGTCAGCGGAGGACGCGACAATGAGCAGTTCTTC	CSAVSGGRDNEQFF
many	TRBV5-5	TRBJ2-7	.	TGTGCCAGCAGCTTGAGTATATCCGATGGGTACGAGCAGTACTTC	CASSLSISDGYEQYF
many	TRBV12-3/TRBV12-4	TRBJ2-1	TRBD2	TGTGCCAGCAGTTGGGGTGCGGGGGATTTACTTGGTGAGCAGTTCTTC	CASSWGAGDLLGEQFF
.	TRBV5-5	TRBJ2-3	TRBD2	TGTGCCAGCAGCTTGAGGGAGGCTCTAGCGGGGTTCACAGATACGCAGTATTTT	CASSLREALAGFTDTQYF
many	TRBV7-6	TRBJ2-7	.	TGTGCCAGCAGCTCCTCCCCTAGGGGGAAAATCTACGAGCAGTACTTC	CASSSSPRGKIYEQYF
few	TRBV5-1	TRBJ1-2	.	TGCGCCAGCAGCTTGGCCGGGGGAGACTATGGCTACACCTTC	CASSLAGGDYGYTF
.	TRBV19	TRBJ1-5	.	TGTGCCAGTAGTATTGGGCAGGGACAGCCCCAGCATTTT	CASSIGQGQPQHF
many	TRBV11-2	TRBJ1-5	TRBD1	TGTGCCAGCAGCGAGTCCCGGGACAGGGTACACGGTTGGAGCAATCAGCCCCAGCATTTT	CASSESRDRVHGWSNQPQHF
.	TRBV18	TRBJ2-7	.	TGTGCCAGCTCTCGGAAGGACAGTTACCAATCCTACGAGCAGTACTTC	CASSRKDSYQSYEQYF
.	TRBV7-6	TRBJ1-5	.	TGTGCCAGCAGCTTACGGCAGGGCAGGCAGCCCCAGCATTTT	CASSLRQGRQPQHF
.	TRBV5-1	TRBJ1-6	.	TGCGCCAGCAGCTTACGGGGCAGGGATTCACCCCTCCACTTT	CASSLRGRDSPLHF
many	TRBV5-4	TRBJ2-5	.	TGTGCCAGCACCCCCGGCTCCCCCGGAGGGACCCAGTACTTC	CASTPGSPGGTQYF
many	TRBV23-1	TRBJ2-1	.	TGCGCCAGCAGTCAAGGTCCCCCGCCCTACAATGAGCAGTTCTTC	CASSQGPPPYNEQFF
.	TRBV6-6	TRBJ2-7	.	TGTGCCAGCAGCCATGGACGGTACTGCGAGCAGTACTTC	CASSHGRYCEQYF
many	TRBV10-2	TRBJ2-2	TRBD1	TGCGCCAGCGAAGGACAGGGCACCGGGGAGCTGTTTTTT	CASEGQGTGELFF
many	TRBV27	TRBJ1-1	TRBD1	TGTGCCACCATGACAGGGTTGAACACTGAAGCTTTCTTT	CATMTGLNTEAFF